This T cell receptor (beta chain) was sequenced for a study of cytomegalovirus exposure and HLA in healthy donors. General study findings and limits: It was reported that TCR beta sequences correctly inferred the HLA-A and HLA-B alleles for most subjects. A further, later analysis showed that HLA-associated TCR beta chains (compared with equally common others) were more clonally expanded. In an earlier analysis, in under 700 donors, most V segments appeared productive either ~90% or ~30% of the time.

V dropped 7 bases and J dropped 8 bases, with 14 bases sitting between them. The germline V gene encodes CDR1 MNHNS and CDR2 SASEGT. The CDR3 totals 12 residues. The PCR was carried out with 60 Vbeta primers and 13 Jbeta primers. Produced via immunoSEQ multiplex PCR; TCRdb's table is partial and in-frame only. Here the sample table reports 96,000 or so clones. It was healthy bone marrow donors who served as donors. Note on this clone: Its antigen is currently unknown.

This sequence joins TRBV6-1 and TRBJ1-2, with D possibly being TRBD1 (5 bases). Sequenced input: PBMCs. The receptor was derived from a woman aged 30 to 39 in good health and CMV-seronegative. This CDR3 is CASKEGGDGYTF. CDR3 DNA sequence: TGTGCCAGCAAGGAAGGAGGGGACGGCTACACCTTC.